This TCR beta chain was recorded in a study of monozygotic twins with cystic fibrosis. Unmatched junction bases numbered 17, after V lost 4 bases and J lost 9 bases. CDR1 is SGHNT, CDR2 YYREEE, per germline (reference sequence). This CDR3 spans 16 amino acids. Here immunoSEQ multiplex PCR was the method, and the copy in TCRdb shows in-frame clones only, minus some. The data hold about 14,000 clones, with roughly 98% observed a single time. This clonotype was obtained from a girl aged 2 to 10 with cystic fibrosis. The chain couples TRBV5-4 to TRBJ2-7; 9 nucleotides line up with TRBD2. The sequenced sample was blood. In nucleotides, the CDR3 is TGTGCCAGCAGCCCTAACAAAGGGGCTAGCGGGACGGGGCAGTACTTC. Protein product: CASSPNKGASGTGQYF.